This TCR beta chain stems from a study of T cell responses to AZD1222 COVID-19 vaccine. Study outcomes and limitations: Repertoires were obtained solely post-peak T cell response.

Generated by immunoSEQ multiplex PCR, the TCRdb table keeps only in-frame clones and is missing some. The table records over 130,000 clones, 85% to 90% of them present only once. Points on this clone: Its target is not known.

V was pared by 3 bases and J by 1 base, with 3 bases of the junction left unmatched. This CDR3 is 16 amino acids long. CDR1 SGHNT and CDR2 YYREEE come from the germline V gene (reference sequence). The rearrangement uses TRBV5-4 and TRBJ2-3; 12 nucleotides align to TRBD2. Sequences were derived from peripheral blood, sampled 28 days after the second AZD1222 dose. This clonotype was sampled from an adult who received the AZD1222 COVID-19 vaccine. CDR3 coding DNA: TGTGCCAGCAGCTGGACTAGCGGGGTTGGCACAGATACGCAGTATTTT. Amino acids: CASSWTSGVGTDTQYF.